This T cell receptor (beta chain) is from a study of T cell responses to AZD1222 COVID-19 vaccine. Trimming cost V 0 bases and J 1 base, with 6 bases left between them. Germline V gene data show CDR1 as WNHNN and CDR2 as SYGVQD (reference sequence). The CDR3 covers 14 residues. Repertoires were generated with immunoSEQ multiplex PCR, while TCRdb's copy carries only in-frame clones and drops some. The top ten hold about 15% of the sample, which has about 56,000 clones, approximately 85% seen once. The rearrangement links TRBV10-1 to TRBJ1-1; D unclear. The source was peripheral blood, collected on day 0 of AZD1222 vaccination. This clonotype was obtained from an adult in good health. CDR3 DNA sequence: TGCGCCAGCAGTGAGTCCCGTAGGAACACTGAAGCTTTCTTT. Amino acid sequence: CASSESRRNTEAFF.